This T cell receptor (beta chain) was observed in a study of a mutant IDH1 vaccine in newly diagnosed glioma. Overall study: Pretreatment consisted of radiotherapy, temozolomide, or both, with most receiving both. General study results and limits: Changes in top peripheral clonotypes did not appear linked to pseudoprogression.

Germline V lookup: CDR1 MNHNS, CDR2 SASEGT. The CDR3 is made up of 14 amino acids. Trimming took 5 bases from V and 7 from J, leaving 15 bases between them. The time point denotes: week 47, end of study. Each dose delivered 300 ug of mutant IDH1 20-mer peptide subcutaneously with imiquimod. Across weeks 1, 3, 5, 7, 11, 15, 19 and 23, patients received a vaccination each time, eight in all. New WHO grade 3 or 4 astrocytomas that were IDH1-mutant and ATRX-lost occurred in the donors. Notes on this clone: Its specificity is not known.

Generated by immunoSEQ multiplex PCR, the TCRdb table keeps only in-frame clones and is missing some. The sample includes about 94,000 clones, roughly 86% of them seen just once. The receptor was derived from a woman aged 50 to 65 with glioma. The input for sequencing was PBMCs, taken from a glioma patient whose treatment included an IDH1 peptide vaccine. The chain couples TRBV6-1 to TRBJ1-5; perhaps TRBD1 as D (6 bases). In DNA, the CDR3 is TGTGCCAGCAGTTCACAGGGTTCGGGGCAGCCCCAGCATTTT. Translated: CASSSQGSGQPQHF.